This T cell receptor beta chain was captured by sequencing in a study of regulatory T cells in long-lasting Graves disease. Time point in this sample: newly diagnosed GD, antithyroid drugs for less than 3 months. Construction of the TCR library relied on RNA isolated from PBMCs. This clonotype was counted at least ten times. One junction end disagrees with the germline gene, perhaps due to a read error. The TCR beta library used iRepertoire HTBI primers with Arm-PCR amplification of CDR3. TCRdb called the multiplex PCR reads again in MiXCR, with one record for every CDR3 protein. The data show roughly 610,000 distinct CDR3 sequences, 15% to 20% seen once. Per germline, CDR1 GTSNPN and CDR2 SVGIG (reference sequence). CDR3 size: 14 residues. The sample was also linked to a second study, of T cells in Graves' hyperthyroidism and ophthalmopathy.

The source was peripheral blood mononuclear cells (PBMCs), collected at new diagnosis, from a patient treated with antithyroid drugs. The receptor comes from a man younger than 35 with Graves disease. V usage is TRBV30 and J usage is TRBJ1-1; tentatively, D is TRBD1 (5 bases). This CDR3 reads CAWAEGRSNTEAFF. In nucleotides, the CDR3 is TGTGCCTGGGCCGAGGGGAGATCGAACACTGAGGCTTTCTTT. Combining the CDR3 with reference TRBV30 and TRBJ1-1 gives the whole variable domain SQTIHQWPATLVQPVGSPLSLECTVEGTSNPNLYWYRQAAGRGLQLLFYSVGIGQISSEVPQNLSASRPQDRQFILSSKKLLLSDSGFYLCAWAEGRSNTEAFFGQGTRLTVV.